This T cell receptor (beta chain) was captured by sequencing in a study of blood T cell repertoires in COVID-19. Living in 20 to 30 US areas, the participants were between roughly 18 and 89 years of age. Which cohort a participant joined came from the clinical history participants gave. Original analysis: Estimated nucleated cell counts came from reference gene primer amplification. Assay: immunoSEQ multiplex PCR; the TCRdb copy retains only in-frame clones and omits some. Clonal size and the V and J genes are those of that table, whereas D and trimming came from the DNA. The table records a few hundred thousand clones, roughly 84% of them present only once. The origin of this receptor is a woman under 30 who had been exposed to COVID-19. The sequencing sample was made of PBMCs or T cells enriched from blood (not recorded which).

CDR3 in DNA: TGTGCCACCAGTGATTTGACTAGCGTCTCCTACAATGAGCAGTTCTTC. It codes for CATSDLTSVSYNEQFF. V usage is TRBV24-1 and J usage is TRBJ2-1; 7 bases are a match to TRBD2. Germline loops: CDR1 KGHDR, CDR2 SFDVKD. Trimming at V came to 0 bases and at J to 0 bases, leaving 1 base not matched to a gene. CDR3 size: 16 residues.